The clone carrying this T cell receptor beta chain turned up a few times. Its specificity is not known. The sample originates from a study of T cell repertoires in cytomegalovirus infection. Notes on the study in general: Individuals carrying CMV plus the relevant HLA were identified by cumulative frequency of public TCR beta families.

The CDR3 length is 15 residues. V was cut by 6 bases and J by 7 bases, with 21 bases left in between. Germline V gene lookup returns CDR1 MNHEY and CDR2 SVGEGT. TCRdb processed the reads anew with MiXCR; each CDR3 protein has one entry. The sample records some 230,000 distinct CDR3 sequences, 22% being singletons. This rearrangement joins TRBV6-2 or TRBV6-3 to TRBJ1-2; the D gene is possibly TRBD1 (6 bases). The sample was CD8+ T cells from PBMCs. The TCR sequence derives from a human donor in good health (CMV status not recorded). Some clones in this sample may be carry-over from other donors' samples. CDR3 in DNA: TGTGCCAGCAGGGATCCGGGACACCTCCTCTTTGGCTACACCTTC. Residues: CASRDPGHLLFGYTF.